The 9 T cell receptor beta chains below were found in one sample sequenced in a study of shared clonotypes between healthy human individuals. Sequencing used immunoSEQ multiplex PCR; TCRdb keeps in-frame clones, though not all of them. The sample includes roughly 2.4 million clones, approximately 95% of them seen just once. Sequencing was carried out using naive CD4+ T cells sorted from blood. Stated subset: CD45RA+ positively selected. Every receptor here comes from a man in his late teens or twenties in good health.

This sequence joins TRBV19 and TRBJ1-3; no firm D call. The CDR3 is 13 residues long. V lost 5 bases and J lost 0, with 5 bases in between. From germline, CDR1 is LNHDA and CDR2 SQIVND (reference sequence). The CDR3 here is CASSSVSGNTIYF. As DNA, the CDR3 is TGTGCCAGTAGTTCAGTCTCTGGAAACACCATATATTTT.

The CDR3 nucleotides read TGTGCCAGCAGCTCAACACTCTTCGTCGAAGATACGCAGTATTTT. Amino acid sequence: CASSSTLFVEDTQYF. The rearrangement uses TRBV5-6 and TRBJ2-3; D gene unclear. Germline loops: CDR1 SGHDT, CDR2 YYEEEE. V gave up 3 bases and J gave up 5 bases, with 16 bases separating them. The CDR3 totals 15 residues.

CDR3 sequence reads: CASSMDRGPGYGYTF. CDR3 DNA: TGTGCCAGTAGTATGGATCGGGGTCCGGGCTATGGCTACACCTTC. The J gene is TRBJ1-2, the V gene TRBV19; no firm D call. The CDR3 totals 15 residues. From germline, CDR1 is LNHDA and CDR2 SQIVND (reference sequence). The ends were cut back, 3 bases at V and 4 bases at J, with 15 bases in the middle.

This clone was observed a single time. The chain has TRBV9 and TRBJ1-2; no firm D call. The CDR3 runs 14 residues. CDR1 SGDLS and CDR2 YYNGEE come from the germline V gene. Deletions cut 1 base from V and 8 bases from J, with 15 bases between. The DNA for the CDR3 is TGTGCCAGCAGCGTACAAAACGGCCCGAGGGGCTACACCTTC. This codes for CASSVQNGPRGYTF.

This clone was detected once. Distinct nucleotide sequences in the sample also encode this CDR3. The gene calls are TRBV4-3 and TRBJ2-7; no clear D gene. The germline CDR1 and CDR2 sequences are LGHNA and YSLEER. The V and J ends lost 0 bases and 1 base respectively, with 7 bases between them. CDR3 size: 14 residues. In DNA form, the CDR3 reads TGCGCCAGCAGCCAAGAGGCCGGGTCCTACGAGCAGTACTTC. This encodes CASSQEAGSYEQYF.

This chain joins TRBV7-2 and TRBJ2-2; either TRBD1 or TRBD2 may fit D (5 bases each). The CDR3 runs 17 residues. Trimming took 1 base from V and 8 from J, leaving 20 bases between them. In germline, CDR1 is SGHTA, CDR2 FQGNSA. CDR3 DNA: TGTGCCAGCAGCTTAGTCGGAAGGGCAGGGAGTGAAGGGGAGCTGTTTTTT. This codes for CASSLVGRAGSEGELFF. The complete variable domain, with remaining parts taken from reference TRBV7-2 and TRBJ2-2, reads GAGVSQSPSNKVTEKGKDVELRCDPISGHTALYWYRQSLGQGLEFLIYFQGNSAPDKSGLPSDRFSAERTGGSVSTLTIQRTQQEDSAVYLCASSLVGRAGSEGELFFGEGSRLTVL.

This clone was found a few times. The rearrangement joins TRBV5-4 to TRBJ2-2; 7 bases map to TRBD1. The length of the CDR3 is 15 residues. Per germline, CDR1 SGHNT and CDR2 YYREEE (reference sequence). V shed 4 bases and J 5 bases; nucleotides not matched to a gene: 8. The chain's CDR3 is CASSVDRVGTGELFF. CDR3 DNA: TGTGCCAGCAGCGTAGACAGGGTTGGTACCGGGGAGCTGTTTTTT.

The V gene is TRBV18, the J gene TRBJ2-5, with D unresolved. The germline gives CDR1 KGHSH, CDR2 LQKENI. This CDR3 contains 16 residues. V was cut by 2 bases and J by 2 bases, with 15 bases left in between. The CDR3: CASSPVRAVNQETQYF. The CDR3 bases are TGTGCCAGCTCACCAGTTAGGGCGGTTAATCAAGAGACCCAGTACTTC.

The chain is built from TRBV30 and TRBJ2-1; a possible D gene is TRBD2 (6 bases). There are 14 residues in the CDR3. Per germline, CDR1 GTSNPN and CDR2 SVGIG (reference sequence). The ends were cut back, 4 bases at V and 6 bases at J, with 16 bases in the middle. The CDR3 nucleotides read TGTGCCTGGAATCTGGGACGGCGGGGCAATGAGCAGTTCTTC. It is translated as CAWNLGRRGNEQFF.